What follows are 21 T cell receptor beta chains derived from one specimen sequenced in a study of cytomegalovirus exposure and HLA in healthy donors. Primers: 60 Vbeta forward and 13 Jbeta reverse. Generated by immunoSEQ multiplex PCR, the TCRdb table keeps only in-frame clones and is missing some. The sample comprises about 160,000 clones, under 75% of which are singletons, and approximately 7.1% rests with the top ten. Sequencing used PBMCs. These receptors originate from a middle-aged man in good health and CMV-seropositive.

This clone has only one observation. This sequence joins TRBV14 and TRBJ1-2; D gene uncertain. Germline V gene sequence: CDR1 SGHDN, CDR2 FVKESK. The CDR3 has 13 residues. With 1 base removed from V and 5 bases from J, the gap between germline ends came to 8 bases. The CDR3: CASSQVGGYGYTF. The CDR3 region has the DNA TGTGCCAGCAGCCAAGTGGGAGGGTATGGCTACACCTTC.

This sequence joins TRBV5-1 and TRBJ2-1; possibly TRBD1 for D (5 bases). V lost 2 bases and J lost 7, with 16 bases in between. CDR1 SGHRS and CDR2 YFSETQ come from the germline V gene. This CDR3 has 15 residues. In DNA form, the CDR3 reads TGCGCCAGCAGCTTTGTTGCAGGGTCTGAGAATGAGCAGTTCTTC. Its protein is CASSFVAGSENEQFF.

This clone was detected only once. The V and J genes are TRBV30 and TRBJ2-7; D is perhaps TRBD1 (5 bases). The V end was cut by 0 bases, the J end by 5 bases, with 17 bases between. CDR1 GTSNPN and CDR2 SVGIG come from the germline V gene (reference sequence). This CDR3 spans 15 amino acids. The CDR3 nucleotides read TGTGCCTGGAGTGTACGGGCCCAGGGTAGCCACGAGCAGTACTTC. This encodes CAWSVRAQGSHEQYF.

The V and J genes are TRBV7-2 and TRBJ2-5; no clear D gene. CDR1 is SGHTA, CDR2 FQGNSA, per germline. This CDR3 comprises 13 residues. With 6 bases removed from V and 1 base from J, the gap between germline ends came to 9 bases. For the CDR3, the DNA is TGTGCCAGCAGTAGACATACCCAAGAGACCCAGTACTTC. Amino acids: CASSRHTQETQYF.

This chain links TRBV7-9 with TRBJ2-5; 10 bases match TRBD2. V was clipped by 3 bases and J by 3 bases; unmatched bases: 10. The CDR3 sequence is 17 residues long. The germline V gene has CDR1 SEHNR and CDR2 FQNEAQ (reference sequence). The CDR3 spells CASSFLRTSGSKETQYF. In DNA form, the CDR3 reads TGTGCCAGCAGCTTTCTTCGGACTAGCGGTTCCAAAGAGACCCAGTACTTC.

The chain recombines TRBV6-1 with TRBJ1-3, with D perhaps matching TRBD1 (5 bases). This CDR3 is built from 16 residues. The germline V gene has CDR1 MNHNS and CDR2 SASEGT. Trimming cost V 3 bases and J 0 bases, with 12 bases left between them. CDR3 region: CASSDRGISSGNTIYF. Here the CDR3 DNA reads TGTGCCAGCAGTGATCGGGGGATCAGCTCTGGAAACACCATATATTTT.

CDR3 amino acids: CASSSPSGAQYF. The CDR3, as DNA: TGTGCCAGCAGCTCCCCTAGCGGGGCGCAGTATTTT. The V and J genes are TRBV7-2 and TRBJ2-3, with TRBD2 matching over 9 bases. V shed 4 bases and J 10 bases; nucleotides not matched to a gene: 3. The CDR3 covers 12 residues. Germline assignment: CDR1 SGHTA and CDR2 FQGNSA.

This clone was recorded a few times. The chain is built from TRBV6-5 and TRBJ2-7, with D unclear. From germline, CDR1 is MNHEY and CDR2 SVGAGI. There are 12 residues in the CDR3. Between the trimmed V and J ends, which lost 5 bases and 2 bases, there was a span of 7 bases. CDR3 residues: CASSPDTYEQYF. As DNA, the CDR3 is TGTGCCAGCAGTCCTGACACCTACGAGCAGTACTTC.

The chain uses TRBV11-3 and TRBJ2-1; 12 bases align to TRBD2. The J segment lost 6 bases and the V segment lost 4 bases, leaving 4 bases of the junction unmatched. The CDR3 is 15 residues long. Looked up from germline, CDR1 is SGHNT and CDR2 is YENEEA. CDR3: CASSSLAGGLNEQFF. Written as DNA, the CDR3 is TGTGCCAGCAGCTCCCTAGCGGGGGGGCTCAATGAGCAGTTCTTC. Looking up the rest from reference TRBV11-3 and TRBJ2-1 gives the full variable domain: EAGVVQSPRYKIIEKKQPVAFWCNPISGHNTLYWYLQNLGQGPELLIRYENEEAVDDSQLPKDRFSAERLKGVDSTLKIQPAELGDSAVYLCASSSLAGGLNEQFFGPGTRLTVL.

The chain employs TRBV15 and TRBJ2-1; 7 bases fit TRBD2. Germline loops: CDR1 LNHNV, CDR2 YYDKDF (reference sequence). V was clipped by 6 bases and J by 3 bases; unmatched bases: 8. This CDR3 region has 15 residues. Here the CDR3 reads CATSRVGGVYNEQFF. The DNA for the CDR3 is TGTGCCACCAGTAGGGTTGGGGGGGTCTACAATGAGCAGTTCTTC.

The genes are TRBV12-5 and TRBJ1-1, with D perhaps matching TRBD1 (6 bases). The ends were cut back, 0 bases at V and 1 base at J, with 15 bases in the middle. There are 17 residues in the CDR3. CDR1 is LGHNT, CDR2 FRNRAP, per germline. In nucleotides, the CDR3 is TGTGCTAGTGGTTTGGTACTTGGGGACACACAGAACACTGAAGCTTTCTTT. It specifies CASGLVLGDTQNTEAFF.

This clone was counted only a few times. V usage is TRBV25-1 and J usage is TRBJ1-1, with D possibly matching TRBD1 (5 bases). Germline V lookup: CDR1 MGHDK, CDR2 SYGVNS. Trimming took 5 bases from V and 4 from J, leaving 8 bases between them. CDR3 length: 12 amino acids. The CDR3 DNA reads TGTGCCAGCAGTCCGGGGGGCACTGAAGCTTTCTTT. Translated, it gives CASSPGGTEAFF.

The chain is built from TRBV14 and TRBJ2-7; 9 bases line up with TRBD1. The J segment lost 2 bases and the V segment lost 3 bases, leaving 8 bases of the junction unmatched. Germline CDR1 is SGHDN and CDR2 is FVKESK. The CDR3 has 16 residues. The CDR3 sequence is CASSQAGTGNPYEQYF. DNA for the CDR3: TGTGCCAGCAGCCAGGCCGGGACAGGGAACCCCTACGAGCAGTACTTC.

This chain uses TRBV11-2 with TRBJ2-7; D is perhaps TRBD1 (6 bases). Trimming shortened V by 5 bases and J by 7 bases, and 21 bases separated the two germline ends. Germline CDR1 SGHAT, CDR2 FQNNGV. The CDR3 has 15 amino acids. CDR3 nucleotide sequence: TGTGCCAGCAGCAAAAGTCTCCAGGGGCCCCGGGAGCAGTACTTC. Protein sequence: CASSKSLQGPREQYF.

The rearrangement links TRBV5-4 to TRBJ2-1; possible D gene TRBD1, 5 bases. V shed 2 bases and J shed 3 bases, with 9 bases lying between them. Germline assignment: CDR1 SGHNT and CDR2 YYREEE (reference sequence). The CDR3 has 14 amino acids. DNA for the CDR3: TGTGCCAGCAGCTTTGGTCAGGGCTACAATGAGCAGTTCTTC. Its protein is CASSFGQGYNEQFF.

With respect to this clone: Other DNA variants within this sample encode the same CDR3. The chain has TRBV6-5 and TRBJ2-7, with 9 bases fitting TRBD1. This CDR3 comprises 14 residues. Trimming took 6 bases from V and 0 from J; bases not matched to a gene: 3. Germline V gene data show CDR1 as MNHEY and CDR2 as SVGAGI. The CDR3 spells CASRSGQGSYEQYF. The CDR3 bases are TGTGCCAGCAGATCGGGACAGGGCTCCTACGAGCAGTACTTC.

This clone turned up a few times. The chain joins TRBV30 to TRBJ1-5; D unclear. Trimming took off 0 bases at V and 5 bases at J, with 8 bases between the two ends. The CDR3 is 13 residues long. The V gene's germline CDR1 is GTSNPN and CDR2 SVGIG (reference sequence). The CDR3 DNA sequence: TGTGCCTGGAGTGTCGCGCAGGATCAGCCCCAGCATTTT. This sequence encodes CAWSVAQDQPQHF.

V gene TRBV27 combines with J gene TRBJ2-1, with 9 bases lining up with TRBD2. After removal of 2 bases from V and 1 base from J, the junction contained 9 bases not matched to a gene. This CDR3 region has 18 residues. CDR1 is MNHEY and CDR2 is SMNVEV in the germline V gene (reference sequence). CDR3 in amino acids: CASSLRFAGGLSYNEQFF. The CDR3 DNA reads TGTGCCAGCAGTTTAAGGTTTGCGGGGGGGCTTTCCTACAATGAGCAGTTCTTC.

The chain has TRBV10-1 and TRBJ1-4; D gene unclear. The germline CDR1 and CDR2 sequences are WNHNN and SYGVQD (reference sequence). V lost 10 bases and J 4 bases, leaving 19 bases between the germline ends. The length of the CDR3 is 15 residues. This CDR3 is CAKTPPTENNEKLFF. CDR3 nucleotides: TGCGCCAAGACCCCTCCAACAGAAAATAATGAAAAACTGTTTTTT.

DNA for the CDR3: TGCGCCAGCAGCCCCCCCACGCAGTTGAACACTGAAGCTTTCTTT. Translation: CASSPPTQLNTEAFF. The chain employs TRBV4-1 and TRBJ1-1, with no clear D. Germline CDR1 reads MGHRA; CDR2 reads YSYEKL. This CDR3 is 15 amino acids long. V shed 4 bases and J shed 0 bases, with 12 bases lying between them.

The V call is TRBV18, the J call TRBJ1-6; TRBD1 aligns across 7 bases. The CDR3 sequence is 20 residues long. Per the germline V gene, CDR1 is KGHSH and CDR2 is LQKENI. V shed 3 bases, J shed 0 bases, and the junction held 14 bases outside the gene matches. DNA of the CDR3: TGTGCCAGCTCACCCCTCCCCCGGGACAGTACGAGCTCCTATAATTCACCCCTCCACTTT. Protein: CASSPLPRDSTSSYNSPLHF.